The 23 T cell receptor beta chains given below trace back to one sample, sequenced in a study of siplizumab effects on memory and regulatory T cells (dated 2019 in TCRdb). Library construction relied on the immunoSEQ multiplex PCR assay. In TCRdb, the immuneACCESS table is reduced to in-frame sequences with V and J assigned. These tables do not hold every clone; where another copy was compared, an unresolved V gene accounts for under half, and the others remain unexplained. The sample yields some 62,000 clones; about 80% were counted once. The top ten clones comprise approximately 0.4% of the sample. The material sequenced was memory CD4+ T cells sorted from blood. The sample's cell subset or site label is to be understood as: unstimulated CD4+ memory T cells. These receptors all come from a human donor in good health.

On this clone: Its ends do not fully match the called genes, so a read error is possible. The V call is TRBV29-1, the J call TRBJ2-3; 7 nucleotides match TRBD1. The germline CDR1 and CDR2 sequences are SQVTM and ANQGSEA. CDR3 length: 13 amino acids. The CDR3 DNA is TGCAGCGTTCGGACAGGTAGTACGGATACACAGTATTTT. Protein sequence: CSVRTGSTDTQYF.

The V call is TRBV2, the J call TRBJ2-7, with TRBD1 matching 7 bases. The CDR3 runs 11 residues. With V trimmed by 6 bases and J by 4 bases, 0 bases remained unmatched. Germline lookup yields CDR1 SNHLY and CDR2 FYNNEI. The CDR3 reads CASRDRYEQYF. The CDR3 coding sequence is TGTGCCAGCAGGGACAGGTACGAGCAGTACTTC.

This chain uses TRBV18 with TRBJ2-1; D is ambiguous. Looked up from germline, CDR1 is KGHSH and CDR2 is LQKENI. Between the trimmed V and J ends, which lost 2 bases and 7 bases, there was a span of 6 bases. The CDR3 is made up of 12 amino acids. This chain's CDR3 is CASSPVGNEQFF. As DNA, the CDR3 is TGTGCCAGCTCACCAGTGGGGAATGAGCAGTTCTTC.

This clone occurred a few times. The chain links TRBV6-5 to TRBJ1-2; D gene uncertain. This CDR3 spans 14 amino acids. Trimming cost V 5 bases and J 3 bases, with 13 bases left between them. The germline gives CDR1 MNHEY, CDR2 SVGAGI. CDR3 loop: CASSPFSGHYGYTF. The CDR3 DNA is TGTGCCAGCAGTCCTTTCTCCGGCCACTATGGCTACACCTTC.

This rearrangement joins TRBV28 to TRBJ1-1; the D gene is possibly TRBD1 (5 bases). The CDR3 spans 16 residues. Per the germline V gene, CDR1 is MDHEN and CDR2 is SYDVKM. Trimming shortened V by 8 bases and J by 0 bases, and 19 bases separated the two germline ends. In DNA, the CDR3 is TGTGCCAGCCTTCCGGGGGGAACTTCGTTGAACACTGAAGCTTTCTTT. This encodes CASLPGGTSLNTEAFF.

The rearrangement links TRBV5-1 to TRBJ1-4, with unresolved D. This CDR3 has 13 amino acids. The V end lost 2 bases, the J end lost 5 bases, and 7 bases lay between the germline ends. CDR1 SGHRS and CDR2 YFSETQ come from the germline V gene. CDR3: CASSLSQNEKLFF. The CDR3 DNA reads TGCGCCAGCAGCTTATCACAGAATGAAAAACTGTTTTTT. Combining the CDR3 with reference TRBV5-1 and TRBJ1-4 gives the whole variable domain KAGVTQTPRYLIKTRGQQVTLSCSPISGHRSVSWYQQTPGQGLQFLFEYFSETQRNKGNFPGRFSGRQFSNSRSEMNVSTLELGDSALYLCASSLSQNEKLFFGSGTQLSVL.

The CDR3 region is CASSPGAGDTDTQYF. CDR3 DNA sequence: TGCGCCAGCAGCCCGGGGGCTGGAGACACAGATACGCAGTATTTT. V usage is TRBV5-1 and J usage is TRBJ2-3; perhaps D is TRBD1 or TRBD2 (6 bases each). CDR3 length equals 15 residues. Germline lookup yields CDR1 SGHRS and CDR2 YFSETQ. The V and J ends lost 4 bases and 2 bases respectively, with 14 bases between them.

The V gene is TRBV29-1, the J gene TRBJ2-3, with 9 bases matching TRBD2. The CDR3 is 13 amino acids. The junction had 6 bases not matched to a gene; V was cut back by 4 bases and J by 7 bases. Germline assignment: CDR1 SQVTM and CDR2 ANQGSEA. The CDR3 spells CSVAAGGVNTQYF. In DNA form, the CDR3 reads TGCAGCGTTGCAGCGGGGGGAGTAAATACGCAGTATTTT.

This clone was picked up one time. V is TRBV10-3 and J is TRBJ2-7; 10 bases map to TRBD1. V lost 3 bases, J lost 2 bases, and 7 bases stayed unmatched. From germline, CDR1 is ENHRY and CDR2 SYGVKD. CDR3 length: 16 residues. The CDR3 DNA follows: TGTGCCATCAGTGACCCCGGGACAGGGGTCCCCTACGAGCAGTACTTC. As protein: CAISDPGTGVPYEQYF.

The chain's CDR3 is CAWREQSGQGNTIYF. The CDR3 coding sequence is TGTGCCTGGAGGGAACAGTCCGGACAGGGAAACACCATATATTTT. The chain is built from TRBV30 and TRBJ1-3, with D perhaps matching TRBD1 (6 bases). The CDR3 is 15 amino acids. CDR1 and CDR2 from the germline V gene are GTSNPN and SVGIG (reference sequence). V was trimmed by 3 bases and J by 4 bases, leaving 16 bases between them.

The J gene is TRBJ1-6, the V gene TRBV10-1, with a weak D call TRBD1 (6 bases). Trimming left V 3 bases short and J 6 bases short, with 9 bases between. The CDR3 is 14 amino acids. Germline V gene data show CDR1 as WNHNN and CDR2 as SYGVQD (reference sequence). CDR3 bases: TGCGCCAGCAGTGACAGGGGAAGTAATTCACCCCTCCACTTT. As protein: CASSDRGSNSPLHF.

This clone was recorded only once. The J gene is TRBJ1-1, the V gene TRBV28; 8 bases match TRBD1. This CDR3 contains 14 residues. Germline V gene data show CDR1 as MDHEN and CDR2 as SYDVKM. V dropped 6 bases and J dropped 6; count of bases not matched to a gene: 9. CDR3 amino acids: CASRRTGRAAEAFF. CDR3 sequence (DNA): TGTGCCAGCAGACGGACAGGGCGGGCGGCTGAAGCTTTCTTT.

CDR3 region: CASSPGVQSTNEKLFF. The CDR3 DNA reads as TGTGCCAGCAGCCCCGGGGTGCAGTCGACTAATGAAAAACTGTTTTTT. The chain has TRBV7-3 and TRBJ1-4; D gene unclear. In germline, CDR1 is SGHTA, CDR2 FQGTGA. The length of the CDR3 is 16 residues. V was trimmed by 5 bases and J by 2 bases, leaving 15 bases between them. Full variable domain (missing parts from reference TRBV7-3 and TRBJ1-4): GAGVSQTPSNKVTEKGKYVELRCDPISGHTALYWYRQSLGQGPEFLIYFQGTGAADDSGLPNDRFFAVRPEGSVSTLKIQRTERGDSAVYLCASSPGVQSTNEKLFFGSGTQLSVL.

The chain employs TRBV4-3 and TRBJ1-2; 7 bases agree with TRBD1. In germline, CDR1 is LGHNA, CDR2 YSLEER. Trimming took 4 bases from V and 2 from J; bases not matched to a gene: 4. The CDR3 totals 14 residues. The CDR3 sequence is CASSRMGQNYGYTF. CDR3 sequence (DNA): TGCGCCAGCAGCCGTATGGGACAGAACTATGGCTACACCTTC.

In its sample, this clone was seen a few times. The gene calls are TRBV5-1 and TRBJ2-7, with TRBD1 matching over 9 bases. V shed 4 bases, J shed 0 bases, and the junction held 5 bases outside the gene matches. The CDR3 consists of 15 residues. Germline V gives CDR1 SGHRS, CDR2 YFSETQ. The CDR3 DNA sequence: TGCGCCAGCAGCCCAAGGACAGGGGCCTCCTACGAGCAGTACTTC. Amino acids: CASSPRTGASYEQYF. The full variable domain, rest sourced from reference TRBV5-1 and TRBJ2-7, is KAGVTQTPRYLIKTRGQQVTLSCSPISGHRSVSWYQQTPGQGLQFLFEYFSETQRNKGNFPGRFSGRQFSNSRSEMNVSTLELGDSALYLCASSPRTGASYEQYFGPGTRLTVT.

This clone was observed a few times. The genes are TRBV5-1 and TRBJ2-7, with D uncertain. The CDR3 length is 17 residues. V lost 0 bases and J 4 bases, leaving 20 bases between the germline ends. Germline CDR1 and CDR2: SGHRS and YFSETQ. This chain's CDR3 is CASSLEASRQTTYEQYF. The DNA for the CDR3 is TGCGCCAGCAGCTTGGAAGCGTCGAGACAAACCACTTACGAGCAGTACTTC.

This clone came up a few times. V and J are TRBV30 and TRBJ2-5, with TRBD1 as a possible D gene (5 bases). This CDR3 region has 15 residues. Germline V lookup: CDR1 GTSNPN, CDR2 SVGIG (reference sequence). Trimming left V 0 bases short and J 2 bases short, with 13 bases between. The CDR3 DNA reads TGTGCCTGGAGTGTAGGGCAGGGCAGTCAAGAGACCCAGTACTTC. This translates into CAWSVGQGSQETQYF. The full variable domain, in which reference TRBV30 and TRBJ2-5 provide the parts outside the CDR3, is SQTIHQWPATLVQPVGSPLSLECTVEGTSNPNLYWYRQAAGRGLQLLFYSVGIGQISSEVPQNLSASRPQDRQFILSSKKLLLSDSGFYLCAWSVGQGSQETQYFGPGTRLLVL.

The count of this clone is one. The genes are TRBV11-2 and TRBJ2-2, with D possibly matching TRBD1 (6 bases). V gave up 6 bases and J gave up 8 bases, with 13 bases separating them. CDR1 and CDR2 (germline): SGHAT, FQNNGV. The CDR3 extends over 13 amino acids. The DNA of the CDR3 is TGTGCCAGCAGGGACGCAGGGGCGGGGGAGCTGTTTTTT. It is translated as CASRDAGAGELFF.

The genes are TRBV5-1 and TRBJ2-2; D is unclear. V was trimmed by 1 base and J by 0 bases, leaving 10 bases between them. Looked up from germline, CDR1 is SGHRS and CDR2 is YFSETQ. This CDR3 has 16 residues. The CDR3 reads CASSLFSVANTGELFF. The CDR3 DNA follows: TGCGCCAGCAGCTTGTTCTCGGTTGCGAACACCGGGGAGCTGTTTTTT.

Worth noting for this clone: At the DNA level, this CDR3 is encoded by other sequences in the same sample as well. The gene calls are TRBV9 and TRBJ2-7, with D possibly matching TRBD2 (6 bases). CDR3 length: 15 amino acids. With 0 bases removed from V and 2 bases from J, the gap between germline ends came to 12 bases. Per germline, CDR1 SGDLS and CDR2 YYNGEE. CDR3 in amino acids: CASSVVGDSTYEQYF. The CDR3 DNA follows: TGTGCCAGCAGCGTAGTTGGGGACTCTACCTACGAGCAGTACTTC.

The chain recombines TRBV18 with TRBJ2-7; D possibly corresponds to TRBD2 (5 bases). The CDR3 contains 14 residues. Germline lookup yields CDR1 KGHSH and CDR2 LQKENI. The V end was cut by 3 bases, the J end by 2 bases, with 11 bases between. CDR3 sequence (DNA): TGTGCCAGCTCACCGGGCGCGGAGGCCTACGAGCAGTACTTC. This sequence encodes CASSPGAEAYEQYF.

This clone has more than one count but fewer than ten. The V call is TRBV28, the J call TRBJ2-7; D is possibly TRBD2 (5 bases). Germline V lookup: CDR1 MDHEN, CDR2 SYDVKM. This CDR3 region has 15 residues. With 5 bases removed from V and 1 base from J, the gap between germline ends came to 15 bases. CDR3 residues: CASSGKGGGSYEQYF. CDR3 DNA sequence: TGTGCCAGCAGTGGCAAGGGCGGAGGTTCCTACGAGCAGTACTTC. Full variable domain (rest looked up from reference TRBV28 and TRBJ2-7): DVKVTQSSRYLVKRTGEKVFLECVQDMDHENMFWYRQDPGLGLRLIYFSYDVKMKEKGDIPEGYSVSREKKERFSLILESASTNQTSMYLCASSGKGGGSYEQYFGPGTRLTVT.

Note on this clone: The same CDR3 also results from other DNA sequences found in this sample. The chain recombines TRBV7-3 with TRBJ2-3; maybe TRBD2 (5 bases). The germline gives CDR1 SGHTA, CDR2 FQGTGA. Between the trimmed V and J ends, which lost 0 bases and 4 bases, there was a span of 5 bases. The CDR3 has 13 amino acids. This chain's CDR3 is CASSLTGADTQYF. The DNA for the CDR3 is TGTGCCAGCAGCTTAACCGGGGCAGATACGCAGTATTTT. The variable domain in full, completed from reference TRBV7-3 and TRBJ2-3, reads GAGVSQTPSNKVTEKGKYVELRCDPISGHTALYWYRQSLGQGPEFLIYFQGTGAADDSGLPNDRFFAVRPEGSVSTLKIQRTERGDSAVYLCASSLTGADTQYFGPGTRLTVL.